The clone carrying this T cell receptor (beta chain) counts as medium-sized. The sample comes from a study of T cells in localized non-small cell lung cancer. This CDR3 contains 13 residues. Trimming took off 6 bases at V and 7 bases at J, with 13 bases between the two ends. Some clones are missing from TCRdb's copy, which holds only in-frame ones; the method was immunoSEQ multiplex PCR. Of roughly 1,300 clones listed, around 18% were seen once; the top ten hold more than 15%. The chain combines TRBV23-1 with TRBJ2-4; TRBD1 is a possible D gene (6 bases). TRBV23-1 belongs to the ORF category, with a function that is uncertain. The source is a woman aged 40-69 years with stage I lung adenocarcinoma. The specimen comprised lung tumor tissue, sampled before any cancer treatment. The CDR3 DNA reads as TGCGCCAGCAGCCAAGGAAGGGGGAACATTCAGTACTTC. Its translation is CASSQGRGNIQYF.